Many counts were recorded for the clone carrying this T cell receptor (beta chain). The data were taken from a study of T-cell reconstitution after alpha-beta-depleted transplantation in children. For TCRbeta, the library was prepared with unique molecular identifiers. From the PCR reads, TCRdb called clonotypes with MiXCR, one entry per CDR3 protein. The sample consists of over 200,000 distinct CDR3 sequences, around 9.5% of them appearing once. This CDR3 is 17 amino acids long. Germline-derived CDR1 and CDR2 are ENHRY and SYGVKD. With 0 bases clipped from V and 3 bases from J, the junction kept 4 bases outside the gene matches.

The rearrangement uses TRBV10-3 and TRBJ2-3, with 12 positions matching TRBD2. Specimen: PBMCs from the stem cell graft donor, collected from the stem cell graft. This sequence was found in a human donor who donated a stem cell graft to a child with acute lymphoblastic leukemia. The chain's CDR3 is CAISESASGGATDTQYF. Here the CDR3 DNA reads TGTGCCATCAGTGAGTCGGCTAGCGGGGGGGCAACAGATACGCAGTATTTT.